The entry below describes one T cell receptor beta chain. Trimming took 4 bases from V and 0 from J, leaving 13 bases between them. There are 15 residues in the CDR3. Germline V gene sequence: CDR1 MDHEN, CDR2 SYDVKM. Authors' analysis steps: Reference gene primer amplification gave estimated nucleated cell counts. TCRdb's copy holds only in-frame clones and misses some; the assay was immunoSEQ multiplex PCR. V and J calls and clone size are copied from that table; D and trimming were computed from the DNA. The sample includes about 170,000 clones, approximately 85% of them seen just once. The sample is drawn from a study of blood T cell repertoires in COVID-19. In the study overall: Spain, Italy and the United States supplied samples that represented acute and convalescent COVID-19.

It was during active infection that Seattle patients were enrolled and then longitudinally followed. V usage is TRBV28 and J usage is TRBJ2-7, with TRBD2 as a possible D gene (6 bases). The sequence came from a man older than 75 with COVID-19, enrolled during active disease. Sequencing was done on a sample of peripheral blood. As DNA, the CDR3 is TGTGCCAGCAGTTACGCCGGGACTCCCTCCTACGAGCAGTACTTC. Translated: CASSYAGTPSYEQYF.